Here is one TCR beta chain with its context. Its antigen is not known. This sample was included in a study of CD8+CD57+ T cells in acquired aplastic anemia. Study details: Sorted CD4+ and CD8+ cells yielded DNA averaging around 3.2 ug.

CDR3 and TCR beta VDJ profiling relied on a genomic DNA template. TCRdb reanalysed the reads using MiXCR and keeps one entry per CDR3 protein. The sample has around 210,000 distinct CDR3 sequences, roughly 60% seen once. Patients included in sequencing had previously demonstrated CD8+CD57+ cell expansion by flow cytometry. Acquired aplastic anemia of severe grade affected all patients. There are 19 residues in the CDR3. The germline CDR1 and CDR2 sequences are SEHNR and FQNEAQ (reference sequence). The junction had 19 bases not matched to a gene; V was cut back by 3 bases and J by 5 bases. Study-wide results and limits: In common between the patients and the controls were around 29 CD8+ CDR3 sequences. For CD8+ Simpson's diversity, patients and controls showed no significant difference.

The chain has TRBV7-9 and TRBJ1-5, with TRBD1 matching over 7 bases. The receptor was derived from a human donor with aplastic anemia. Material: sorted CD4+, CD8+, or CD8+CD57+ T cells (not recorded which) from PBMCs. The chain's CDR3 is CASSFPPGRTGAYYQPQHF. The CDR3 DNA reads as TGTGCCAGCAGCTTTCCCCCAGGTAGAACAGGGGCGTACTATCAGCCCCAGCATTTT.